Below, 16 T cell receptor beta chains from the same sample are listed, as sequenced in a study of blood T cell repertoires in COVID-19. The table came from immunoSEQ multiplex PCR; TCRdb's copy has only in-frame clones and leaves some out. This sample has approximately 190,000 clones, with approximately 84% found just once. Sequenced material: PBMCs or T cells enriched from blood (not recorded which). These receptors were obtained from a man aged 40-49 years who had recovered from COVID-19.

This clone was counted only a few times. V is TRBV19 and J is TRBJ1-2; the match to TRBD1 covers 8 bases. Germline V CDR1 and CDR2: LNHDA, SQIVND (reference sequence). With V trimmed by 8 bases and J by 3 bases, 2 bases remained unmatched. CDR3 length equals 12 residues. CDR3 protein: CASGQGYYGYTF. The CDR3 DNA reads TGTGCCAGTGGACAGGGATACTATGGCTACACCTTC.

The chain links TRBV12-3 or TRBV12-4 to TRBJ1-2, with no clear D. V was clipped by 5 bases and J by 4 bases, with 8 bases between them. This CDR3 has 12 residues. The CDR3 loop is CASSGRIYGYTF. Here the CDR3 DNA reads TGTGCCAGCAGTGGGAGGATCTATGGCTACACCTTC.

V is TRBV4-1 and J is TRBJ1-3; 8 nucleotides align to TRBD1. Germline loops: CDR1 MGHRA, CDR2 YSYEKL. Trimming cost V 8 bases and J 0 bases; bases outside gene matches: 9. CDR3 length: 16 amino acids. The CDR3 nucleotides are TGCGCCAGCTCATACCGACAGGGGATCTCTGGAAACACCATATATTTT. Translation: CASSYRQGISGNTIYF.

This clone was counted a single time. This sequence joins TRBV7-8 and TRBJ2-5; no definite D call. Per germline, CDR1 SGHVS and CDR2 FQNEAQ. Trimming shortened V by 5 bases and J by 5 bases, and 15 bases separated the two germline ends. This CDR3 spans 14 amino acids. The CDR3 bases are TGTGCCAGCAGCCTAGAGGTTAGGCGGGAGACCCAGTACTTC. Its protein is CASSLEVRRETQYF.

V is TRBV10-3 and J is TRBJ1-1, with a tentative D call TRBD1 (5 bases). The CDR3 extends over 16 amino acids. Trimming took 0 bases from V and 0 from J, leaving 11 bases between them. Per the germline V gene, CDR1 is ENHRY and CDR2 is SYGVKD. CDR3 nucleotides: TGTGCCATCAGTGAGTCCCCGGGACTGATGAACACTGAAGCTTTCTTT. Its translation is CAISESPGLMNTEAFF.

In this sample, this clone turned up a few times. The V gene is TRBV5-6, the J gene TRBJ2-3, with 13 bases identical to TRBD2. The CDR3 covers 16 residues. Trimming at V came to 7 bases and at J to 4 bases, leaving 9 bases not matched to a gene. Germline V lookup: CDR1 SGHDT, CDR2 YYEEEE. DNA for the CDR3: TGTGCCAGCCGATCGACTAGCGGGGGGCGAGCAGATACGCAGTATTTT. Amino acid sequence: CASRSTSGGRADTQYF.

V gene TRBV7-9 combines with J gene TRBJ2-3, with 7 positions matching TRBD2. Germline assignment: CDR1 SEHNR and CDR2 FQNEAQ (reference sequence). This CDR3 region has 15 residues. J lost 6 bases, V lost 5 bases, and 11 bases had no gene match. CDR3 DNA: TGTGCCAGCAGCCGCCAGCGGTTGGGAGGGGATACGCAGTATTTT. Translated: CASSRQRLGGDTQYF.

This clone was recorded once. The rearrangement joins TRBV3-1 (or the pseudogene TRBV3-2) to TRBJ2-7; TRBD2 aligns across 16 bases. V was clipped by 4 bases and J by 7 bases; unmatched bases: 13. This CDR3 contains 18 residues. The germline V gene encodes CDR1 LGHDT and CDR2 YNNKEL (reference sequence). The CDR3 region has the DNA TGTGCCAGCAGCCTGGGACTAGCGGGGGGGCCGAGGTTGAGGGAGCAGTACTTC. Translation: CASSLGLAGGPRLREQYF.

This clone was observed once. CDR3 region: CASSQDKGTNSFLWPLHF. The CDR3 coding sequence is TGCGCCAGCAGCCAAGATAAGGGGACAAATTCGTTTCTTTGGCCCCTCCACTTT. This chain connects TRBV4-1 to TRBJ1-6; D might be TRBD1 (6 bases). The CDR3 totals 18 residues. CDR1 MGHRA and CDR2 YSYEKL come from the germline V gene. The V end lost 0 bases, the J end lost 13 bases, and 25 bases lay between the germline ends.

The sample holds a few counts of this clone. This CDR3 reads CASSQAGGAGYEQYF. The DNA of the CDR3 is TGTGCCAGCAGCCAAGCCGGGGGGGCAGGCTACGAGCAGTACTTC. This chain joins TRBV4-2 and TRBJ2-7, with TRBD2 matching over 8 bases. Germline CDR1 reads LGHNA; CDR2 reads YNFKEQ. Trimming removed 1 base from V and 3 bases from J; junction bases left unmatched: 5. The CDR3 is made up of 15 amino acids.

CDR3 sequence: CASSQSELGTGGDEQYF. As DNA, the CDR3 is TGTGCCAGCAGCCAGTCCGAATTGGGGACAGGAGGGGACGAGCAGTACTTC. The chain combines TRBV4-2 with TRBJ2-7; 8 positions match TRBD1. The CDR3 length is 17 residues. CDR1 and CDR2 from the germline V gene are LGHNA and YNFKEQ. The J segment lost 5 bases and the V segment lost 3 bases, leaving 15 bases of the junction unmatched.

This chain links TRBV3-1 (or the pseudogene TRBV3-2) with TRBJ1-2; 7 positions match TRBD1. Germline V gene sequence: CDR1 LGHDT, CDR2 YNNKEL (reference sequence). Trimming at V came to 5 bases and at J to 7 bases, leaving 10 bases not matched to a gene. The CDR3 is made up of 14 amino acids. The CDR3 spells CASSMDRRVGGYTF. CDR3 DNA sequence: TGTGCCAGCAGCATGGACAGGAGGGTCGGTGGCTACACCTTC.

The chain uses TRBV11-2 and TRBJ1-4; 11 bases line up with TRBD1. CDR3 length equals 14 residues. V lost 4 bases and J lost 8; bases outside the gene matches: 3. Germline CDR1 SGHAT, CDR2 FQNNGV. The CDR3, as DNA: TGTGCCAGCAGCTGGACAGGGGGCGGCGAAAAACTGTTTTTT. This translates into CASSWTGGGEKLFF. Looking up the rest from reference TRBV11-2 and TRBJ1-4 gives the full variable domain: EAGVAQSPRYKIIEKRQSVAFWCNPISGHATLYWYQQILGQGPKLLIQFQNNGVVDDSQLPKDRFSAERLKGVDSTLKIQPAKLEDSAVYLCASSWTGGGEKLFFGSGTQLSVL.

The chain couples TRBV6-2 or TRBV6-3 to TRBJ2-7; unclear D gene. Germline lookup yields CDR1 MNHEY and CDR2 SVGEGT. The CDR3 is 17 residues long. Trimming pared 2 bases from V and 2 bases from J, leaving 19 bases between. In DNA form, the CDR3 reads TGTGCCAGCAGTTACGGGCCAGCCACCCTTCGGACCTACGAGCAGTACTTC. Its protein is CASSYGPATLRTYEQYF.

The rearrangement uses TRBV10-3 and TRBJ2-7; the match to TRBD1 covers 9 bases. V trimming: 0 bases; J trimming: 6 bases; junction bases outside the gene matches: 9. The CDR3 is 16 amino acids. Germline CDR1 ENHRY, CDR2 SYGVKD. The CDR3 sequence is CAISESKGQGSLEQYF. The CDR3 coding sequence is TGTGCCATCAGTGAGTCTAAAGGACAGGGGTCCCTCGAGCAGTACTTC.

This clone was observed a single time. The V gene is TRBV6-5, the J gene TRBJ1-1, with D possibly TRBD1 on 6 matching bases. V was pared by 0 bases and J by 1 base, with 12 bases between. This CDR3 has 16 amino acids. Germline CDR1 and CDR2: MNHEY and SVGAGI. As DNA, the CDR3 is TGTGCCAGCAGTTACTCGGGGGGGCAGGCGAACACTGAAGCTTTCTTT. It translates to CASSYSGGQANTEAFF.